The clone carrying this T cell receptor beta chain was seen just once. Its antigen remains unknown. The sample is drawn from a study of shared clonotypes between healthy human individuals. At the level of the study: Donors, aged 18 to 49, were two women and a few men.

Trimming removed 4 bases from V and 0 bases from J; junction bases left unmatched: 12. From germline, CDR1 is MGHRA and CDR2 YSYEKL. CDR3 length: 17 residues. Using immunoSEQ multiplex PCR, the repertoire was profiled, and TCRdb retains in-frame clones only, with some absent. The sample records approximately 1.5 million clones, 95% to 99% being singletons. Findings of the study overall: Since donors were few, the genetic and exposure-history diversity represented was limited. Compared with clonotypes that all four donors shared, non-shared clonotypes had lower generation probabilities.

Sequences were obtained from naive CD4+ T cells sorted from blood. Subset reported: CD45RA+ positively selected. The chain carries TRBV4-1 and TRBJ2-7, with 7 positions matching TRBD1. This receptor was obtained from a man aged 25 to 45 in good health. Here the CDR3 reads CASSPRGTQRGSYEQYF. In DNA form, the CDR3 reads TGCGCCAGCAGCCCCAGGGGGACCCAAAGGGGCTCCTACGAGCAGTACTTC.